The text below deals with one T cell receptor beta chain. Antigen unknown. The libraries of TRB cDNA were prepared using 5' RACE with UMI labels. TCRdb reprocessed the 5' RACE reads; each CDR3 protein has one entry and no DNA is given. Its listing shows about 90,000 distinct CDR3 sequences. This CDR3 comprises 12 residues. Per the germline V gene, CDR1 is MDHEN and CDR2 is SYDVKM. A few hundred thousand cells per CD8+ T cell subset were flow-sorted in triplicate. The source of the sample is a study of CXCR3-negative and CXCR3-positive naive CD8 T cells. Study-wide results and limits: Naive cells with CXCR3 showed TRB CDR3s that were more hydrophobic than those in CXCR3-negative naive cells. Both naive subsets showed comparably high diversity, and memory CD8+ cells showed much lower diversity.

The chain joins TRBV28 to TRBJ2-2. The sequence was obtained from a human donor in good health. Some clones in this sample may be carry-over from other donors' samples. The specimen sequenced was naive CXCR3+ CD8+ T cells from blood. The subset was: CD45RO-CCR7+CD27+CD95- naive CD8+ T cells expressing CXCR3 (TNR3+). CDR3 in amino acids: CASSGRTGELFF. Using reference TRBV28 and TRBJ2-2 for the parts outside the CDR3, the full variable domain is DVKVTQSSRYLVKRTGEKVFLECVQDMDHENMFWYRQDPGLGLRLIYFSYDVKMKEKGDIPEGYSVSREKKERFSLILESASTNQTSMYLCASSGRTGELFFGEGSRLTVL.